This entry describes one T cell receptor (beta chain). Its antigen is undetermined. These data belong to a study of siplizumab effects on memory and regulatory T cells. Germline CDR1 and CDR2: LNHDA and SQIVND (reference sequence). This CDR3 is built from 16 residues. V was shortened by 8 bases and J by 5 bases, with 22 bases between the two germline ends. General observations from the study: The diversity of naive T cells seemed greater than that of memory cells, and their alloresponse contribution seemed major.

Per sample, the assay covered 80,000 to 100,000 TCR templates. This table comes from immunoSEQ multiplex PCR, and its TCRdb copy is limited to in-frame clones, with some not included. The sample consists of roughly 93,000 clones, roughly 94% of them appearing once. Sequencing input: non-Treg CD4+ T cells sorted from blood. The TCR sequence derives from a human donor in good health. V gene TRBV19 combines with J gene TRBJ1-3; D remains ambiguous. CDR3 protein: CASFPTIYPFRNTIYF. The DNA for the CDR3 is TGTGCCAGTTTCCCGACCATATACCCTTTTCGAAACACCATATATTTT.